The clone carrying this T cell receptor beta chain was recorded many times. V was cut by 3 bases and J by 3 bases, with 7 bases left in between. The germline gives CDR1 MNHNS, CDR2 SASEGT. This CDR3 contains 13 residues. The library came from three nested PCR rounds adapted from ARM-PCR protocols. A single record per CDR3 protein comes from TCRdb applying MiXCR to the multiplex PCR reads. This table holds over 110,000 distinct CDR3 sequences, approximately 64% found once. The data belong to a study of tumor and adjacent non-tumor tissue in lung cancer. Overall study: There were 12 adenocarcinoma, a couple of squamous cell carcinoma and 1 small cell lung cancer cases.

The template was RNA from unsorted bulk tissue. Source material: lung tumor tissue. The rearrangement joins TRBV6-1 to TRBJ2-3; D is undetermined. The sequence derives from a man between 60 and 70 years old with small cell lung cancer. CDR3 sequence: CASSEVATDTQYF. The CDR3 nucleotides read TGTGCCAGCAGTGAGGTAGCTACAGATACGCAGTATTTT.